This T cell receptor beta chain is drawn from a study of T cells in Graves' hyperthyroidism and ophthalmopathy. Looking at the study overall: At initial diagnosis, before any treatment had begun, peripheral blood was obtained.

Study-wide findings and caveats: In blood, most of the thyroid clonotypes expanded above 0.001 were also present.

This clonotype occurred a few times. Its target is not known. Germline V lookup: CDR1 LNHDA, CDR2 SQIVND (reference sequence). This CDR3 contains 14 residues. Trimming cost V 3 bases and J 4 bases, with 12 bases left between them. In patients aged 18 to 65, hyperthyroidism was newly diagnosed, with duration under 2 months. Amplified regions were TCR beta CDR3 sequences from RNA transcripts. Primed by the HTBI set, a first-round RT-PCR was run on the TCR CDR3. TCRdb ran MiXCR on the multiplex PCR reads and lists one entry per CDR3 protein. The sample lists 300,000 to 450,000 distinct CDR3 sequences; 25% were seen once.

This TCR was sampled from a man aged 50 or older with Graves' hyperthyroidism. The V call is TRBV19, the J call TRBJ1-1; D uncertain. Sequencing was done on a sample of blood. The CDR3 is CASSIFGVGTEAFF. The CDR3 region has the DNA TGTGCCAGTAGTATCTTCGGGGTAGGCACTGAAGCTTTCTTT. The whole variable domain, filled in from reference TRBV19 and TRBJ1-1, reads DGGITQSPKYLFRKEGQNVTLSCEQNLNHDAMYWYRQDPGQGLRLIYYSQIVNDFQKGDIAEGYSVSREKKESFPLTVTSAQKNPTAFYLCASSIFGVGTEAFFGQGTRLTVV.